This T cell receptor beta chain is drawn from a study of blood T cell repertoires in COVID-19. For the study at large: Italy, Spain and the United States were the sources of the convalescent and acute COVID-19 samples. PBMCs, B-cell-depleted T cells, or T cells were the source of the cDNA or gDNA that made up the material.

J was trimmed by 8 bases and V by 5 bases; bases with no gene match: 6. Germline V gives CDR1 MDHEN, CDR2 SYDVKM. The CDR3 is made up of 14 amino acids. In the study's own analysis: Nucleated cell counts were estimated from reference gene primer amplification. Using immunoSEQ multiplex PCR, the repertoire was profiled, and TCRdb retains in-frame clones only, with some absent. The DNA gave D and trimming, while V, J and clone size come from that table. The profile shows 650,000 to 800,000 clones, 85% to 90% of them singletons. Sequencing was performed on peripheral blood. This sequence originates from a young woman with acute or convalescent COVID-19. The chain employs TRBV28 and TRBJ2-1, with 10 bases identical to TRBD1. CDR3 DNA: TGTGCCAGCAGTAACGGACAGGGGGGCTATGAGCAGTTCTTC. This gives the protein CASSNGQGGYEQFF. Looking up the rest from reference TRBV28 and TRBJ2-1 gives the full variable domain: DVKVTQSSRYLVKRTGEKVFLECVQDMDHENMFWYRQDPGLGLRLIYFSYDVKMKEKGDIPEGYSVSREKKERFSLILESASTNQTSMYLCASSNGQGGYEQFFGPGTRLTVL.